These 14 T cell receptor beta chains share one sample of origin, sequenced in a study of glioma-infiltrating T cells. TCR alpha and beta CDR3 regions were amplified from RNA using iRepertoire nested multiplex PCR. TCRdb independently ran MiXCR on the multiplex PCR reads; one entry per CDR3 protein. Altogether fewer than 110,000 distinct CDR3 sequences are present, about 30% being singletons, with the ten largest covering roughly 45%. Sample: glioma tissue, nonneoplastic brain tissue, or PBMCs (not recorded which). The receptors were sampled from a human donor with low-grade glioma or glioblastoma, undergoing nonglioma brain surgery, or in good health (not recorded which).

Ten or more counts support this clonotype. J is TRBJ2-3 and V is TRBV6-2 or TRBV6-3; D gene unclear. CDR3 size: 11 residues. V was trimmed by 3 bases and J by 4 bases, leaving 2 bases between them. Germline lookup yields CDR1 MNHEY and CDR2 SVGEGT. This chain's CDR3 is CASSYPDTQYF. The CDR3 bases are TGTGCCAGCAGTTATCCAGATACGCAGTATTTT.

V gene TRBV6-5 combines with J gene TRBJ1-2; D is uncertain. The CDR3 length is 16 residues. CDR1 MNHEY and CDR2 SVGAGI come from the germline V gene. Trimming took 4 bases from V and 4 from J, leaving 19 bases between them. CDR3 protein: CASSCTSSLSIYGYTF. As DNA, the CDR3 is TGTGCCAGCAGTTGCACGAGTAGCCTCTCGATCTATGGCTACACCTTC.

This clonotype was counted at least ten times. V gene TRBV20-1 combines with J gene TRBJ2-7; D is unclear. Germline lookup yields CDR1 DFQATT and CDR2 SNEGSKA (reference sequence). Trimming removed 7 bases at V and 3 bases at J, with 19 bases between. The CDR3 consists of 14 residues. CDR3 DNA sequence: TGCAGTGTTACGAACCCGGTCAGTCTCTACGAGCAGTACTTC. It is translated as CSVTNPVSLYEQYF.

The sample holds many counts of this clonotype. The chain links TRBV7-9 to TRBJ2-5; TRBD1 is a possible D gene (6 bases). V lost 1 base, J lost 2 bases, and 8 bases lay in between. This CDR3 is 14 amino acids long. Looked up from germline, CDR1 is SEHNR and CDR2 is FQNEAQ (reference sequence). This chain's CDR3 is CASSLGGGQETQYF. CDR3 nucleotide sequence: TGTGCCAGCAGCTTAGGAGGGGGTCAAGAGACCCAGTACTTC.

In this sample, this clonotype turned up many times. The V call is TRBV20-1, the J call TRBJ2-5; no firm D call. The germline CDR1 and CDR2 sequences are DFQATT and SNEGSKA (reference sequence). V lost 5 bases, J lost 0 bases, and 13 bases lay in between. CDR3 length equals 14 residues. CDR3 protein: CSAPNPDNQETQYF. The CDR3 nucleotides are TGCAGTGCTCCAAACCCTGACAACCAAGAGACCCAGTACTTC.

As to this clonotype: A much larger clone lies a single base off, so this may be a read error. The J gene is TRBJ1-5, the V gene TRBV6-6; maybe TRBD1 (5 bases). CDR1 and CDR2 from the germline V gene are MNHNY and SVGAGI (reference sequence). V lost 6 bases, J lost 5 bases, and 17 bases lay in between. The CDR3 extends over 15 amino acids. Here the CDR3 DNA reads TGTGCCAGCAGCCCGGACATGGGACGGGATCAGCCCCAGCATTTT. This sequence encodes CASSPDMGRDQPQHF.

This clonotype was seen repeatedly, ten times or more. The genes are TRBV15 and TRBJ2-5; 7 bases line up with TRBD1. CDR3 length equals 13 residues. Germline V CDR1 and CDR2: LNHNV, YYDKDF (reference sequence). V trimming: 3 bases; J trimming: 6 bases; junction bases outside the gene matches: 4. The CDR3, as DNA: TGTGCCACCAGCAGTGACAGGGCTAAGACCCAGTACTTC. Its translation is CATSSDRAKTQYF.

The V call is TRBV4-1, the J call TRBJ1-1; D is uncertain. The CDR3 runs 14 residues. CDR1 and CDR2 (germline): MGHRA, YSYEKL. V was pared by 4 bases and J by 2 bases, with 11 bases between. The CDR3 DNA reads TGCGCCAGCAGCCGAGGAGGAGATAACACTGAAGCTTTCTTT. Protein product: CASSRGGDNTEAFF.

With regard to this clonotype: A much larger clonotype is one base distant, so this may be a read error. The rearrangement joins TRBV2 to TRBJ2-7; 8 bases are a match to TRBD2. CDR1 and CDR2 from the germline V gene are SNHLY and FYNNEI. The junction had 9 bases not matched to a gene; V was cut back by 7 bases and J by 7 bases. This CDR3 has 13 residues. CDR3 DNA sequence: TGTGCCAGCAATGAGCGGGGGTTCGGTGAGCAGTACTTC. It codes for CASNERGFGEQYF.

This chain joins TRBV12-3 or TRBV12-4 and TRBJ1-1; D remains ambiguous. V was cut by 3 bases and J by 3 bases, with 2 bases left in between. This CDR3 is 11 amino acids long. CDR3 bases: TGTGCCAGCAGTTTGGACACTGAAGCTTTCTTT. This codes for CASSLDTEAFF.

The chain joins TRBV7-9 to TRBJ1-5, with a possible D match to TRBD1 (6 bases). Germline CDR1 reads SEHNR; CDR2 reads FQNEAQ (reference sequence). V dropped 5 bases and J dropped 7 bases, with 21 bases sitting between them. This CDR3 is built from 16 residues. CDR3 amino acids: CASSPANLRGTQPQHF. CDR3 nucleotide sequence: TGTGCCAGCAGCCCCGCTAACCTCAGGGGCACCCAGCCCCAGCATTTT.

The table lists this clonotype with many counts. The rearrangement links TRBV2 to TRBJ1-3; D remains unclear. The V and J ends lost 7 bases and 0 bases respectively, with 7 bases between them. The CDR3 length is 13 residues. Germline values: CDR1 SNHLY, CDR2 FYNNEI. CDR3 region: CASMGDSGNTIYF. CDR3 coding DNA: TGTGCCAGCATGGGCGACTCTGGAAACACCATATATTTT.

This clonotype has a count of ten or more. The V call is TRBV6-1, the J call TRBJ2-7, with D possibly matching TRBD1 (5 bases). The germline CDR1 and CDR2 sequences are MNHNS and SASEGT. Trimming pared 6 bases from V and 0 bases from J, leaving 12 bases between. The CDR3 spans 14 residues. CDR3 nucleotides: TGTGCCAGCAGAGGGGTGGGAAGCTCCTACGAGCAGTACTTC. This sequence encodes CASRGVGSSYEQYF.

The CDR3 sequence is CSIPANTEAFF. CDR3 DNA sequence: TGCAGCATCCCAGCGAACACTGAAGCTTTCTTT. The chain joins TRBV29-1 to TRBJ1-1; D call uncertain. The V end lost 8 bases, the J end lost 1 base, and 8 bases lay between the germline ends. Per germline, CDR1 SQVTM and CDR2 ANQGSEA. The CDR3 sequence is 11 residues long.